These 16 T cell receptor beta chains came from one sample sequenced in a study of post-analysis software for immune sequencing data. Study-wide results and limits: TRBV5-6, TRBV5-1 and TRBV20-1 were among several TRBV segments more frequent in patients than controls.

cDNA libraries of TCR beta carried unique molecular identifiers. TCRdb analysed the PCR reads with MiXCR anew, one entry per CDR3 protein. The data hold approximately 400,000 distinct CDR3 sequences, with less than 40% observed a single time. Their recognized antigens are unknown. The source material was blood. Receptor source: a girl aged 10-17 years with multiple sclerosis.

The chain links TRBV15 to TRBJ1-1; D gene unclear. V gave up 3 bases and J gave up 1 base, with 12 bases separating them. Looked up from germline, CDR1 is LNHNV and CDR2 is YYDKDF (reference sequence). The CDR3 contains 15 residues. The CDR3 bases are TGTGCCACCAGCAGCCCCTTGGGTCAGAACACTGAAGCTTTCTTT. This gives the protein CATSSPLGQNTEAFF.

This clonotype appeared a few times. The chain recombines TRBV20-1 with TRBJ2-7; weak D call: TRBD2 (6 bases). This CDR3 is 15 amino acids long. Deletions cut 0 bases from V and 5 bases from J, with 17 bases between. From germline, CDR1 is DFQATT and CDR2 SNEGSKA (reference sequence). CDR3 DNA: TGCAGTGCTAGAGATTACGCGGGGTCGAGGAACGAGCAGTACTTC. This encodes CSARDYAGSRNEQYF.

This clonotype has more than one count but fewer than ten. This chain links TRBV4-1 with TRBJ1-1; a weak D match, TRBD1 (5 bases). V lost 2 bases and J lost 5, with 18 bases in between. The germline V gene has CDR1 MGHRA and CDR2 YSYEKL. The length of the CDR3 is 16 residues. CDR3 nucleotides: TGCGCCAGCAGCCAAAAAGTGCAGGGTCGGTATACTGAAGCTTTCTTT. Amino acid sequence: CASSQKVQGRYTEAFF.

This clonotype has more than one count but fewer than ten. The rearrangement joins TRBV20-1 to TRBJ2-2, with a weak D call TRBD2 (6 bases). Germline values: CDR1 DFQATT, CDR2 SNEGSKA (reference sequence). CDR3 length equals 15 residues. Trimming left V 3 bases short and J 4 bases short, with 15 bases between. As DNA, the CDR3 is TGCAGTGCTAGGCCGGGCGGGGCAACCACCGGGGAGCTGTTTTTT. Protein sequence: CSARPGGATTGELFF.

This chain uses TRBV20-1 with TRBJ2-3, with D uncertain. CDR1 and CDR2 from the germline V gene are DFQATT and SNEGSKA (reference sequence). This CDR3 spans 15 amino acids. V was cut by 2 bases and J by 6 bases, with 18 bases left in between. The CDR3 DNA is TGCAGTGCTAGACCCCCGGGTGGCCTCGCGGATACGCAGTATTTT. This encodes CSARPPGGLADTQYF.

The rearrangement links TRBV3-1 to TRBJ2-7; 9 bases are a match to TRBD2. The CDR3 extends over 15 amino acids. Looked up from germline, CDR1 is LGHDT and CDR2 is YNNKEL (reference sequence). J gave up 6 bases and V 1 base, and 7 bases lay outside the gene matches. CDR3 DNA sequence: TGTGCCAGCAGCCAAGGCGCGGGGGGGCCCCTCGAGCAGTACTTC. Protein sequence: CASSQGAGGPLEQYF.

The chain combines TRBV20-1 with TRBJ2-5, with D unresolved. V gave up 6 bases and J gave up 5 bases, with 10 bases separating them. The CDR3 totals 11 residues. Germline CDR1 DFQATT, CDR2 SNEGSKA (reference sequence). The CDR3 sequence is CSAQEPETQYF. DNA for the CDR3: TGCAGTGCGCAGGAGCCTGAGACCCAGTACTTC.

J is TRBJ2-5 and V is TRBV12-5; D may be TRBD2 (6 bases). The J call is doubtful: the DNA matches TRBJ2-7 better. Per the germline V gene, CDR1 is LGHNT and CDR2 is FRNRAP. The CDR3 is made up of 13 amino acids. The CDR3 region has the DNA TGTGCTAGTGGTTTGCCTAGCGCCTACGAGCAGTACTTC. Amino acid sequence: CASGLPSAYEQYF.

The V gene is TRBV4-1, the J gene TRBJ2-5, with D perhaps TRBD2 (5 bases). TRBJ2-7 matches the DNA end more closely, so the J call is doubtful. This CDR3 is built from 13 residues. The germline V gene has CDR1 MGHRA and CDR2 YSYEKL. The CDR3, as DNA: TGCGCCCTCTCCTCAACACGGGGCTACGAGCAGTACTTC. Its protein is CALSSTRGYEQYF.

The chain combines TRBV29-1 with TRBJ1-1; 7 bases map to TRBD1. Germline CDR1 SQVTM, CDR2 ANQGSEA. The V gene end was trimmed by 7 bases and the J gene end by 2 bases; junction bases not matched to a gene: 10. This CDR3 has 14 amino acids. For the CDR3, the DNA is TGCAGCGCCCGTAGTGGGACAGCCAACACTGAAGCTTTCTTT. It encodes CSARSGTANTEAFF.

The V gene is TRBV6-5, the J gene TRBJ2-3, with D maybe TRBD2 (6 bases). Trimming shortened V by 6 bases and J by 4 bases, and 17 bases separated the two germline ends. The germline CDR1 and CDR2 sequences are MNHEY and SVGAGI. CDR3 length: 15 residues. CDR3 nucleotides: TGTGCCAGCAGCCCCACGGGGGTAGGGGCAGATACGCAGTATTTT. Translated: CASSPTGVGADTQYF.

The V gene is TRBV20-1, the J gene TRBJ2-7; a weak D match, TRBD1 (7 bases). The CDR3 runs to 14 residues. Germline V CDR1 and CDR2: DFQATT, SNEGSKA (reference sequence). V lost 5 bases and J lost 2, with 16 bases in between. As DNA, the CDR3 is TGCAGTGCTGGGGGGCAGGGGGGTGCCTACGAGCAGTACTTC. Amino acids: CSAGGQGGAYEQYF.

This clonotype was seen more than once but under ten times. The chain uses TRBV11-2 and TRBJ2-3; 7 bases agree with TRBD1. CDR1 and CDR2 (germline): SGHAT, FQNNGV. The CDR3 has 14 amino acids. Losses at the gene ends were 5 bases for V and 9 bases for J; bases not matched to a gene: 11. This chain's CDR3 is CASSKISGQQTQYF. The CDR3 bases are TGTGCCAGCAGCAAAATTTCGGGACAGCAAACGCAGTATTTT.

This clonotype was detected a few times. The rearrangement links TRBV12-3 or TRBV12-4 to TRBJ2-7; possibly TRBD1 for D (6 bases). The V end lost 3 bases, the J end lost 2 bases, and 11 bases lay between the germline ends. This CDR3 contains 14 residues. CDR3 nucleotides: TGTGCCAGCAGTTTTTGGGGGACAACCTACGAGCAGTACTTC. The encoded protein is CASSFWGTTYEQYF.

This clonotype has only a few counts. The gene calls are TRBV7-9 and TRBJ2-7, with D possibly being TRBD1 (5 bases). Between the trimmed V and J ends, which lost 1 base and 6 bases, there was a span of 13 bases. The CDR3 covers 14 residues. Germline values: CDR1 SEHNR, CDR2 FQNEAQ (reference sequence). CDR3 sequence reads: CASSLEGDTGEQYF. The CDR3 DNA reads as TGTGCCAGCAGCTTAGAAGGGGATACGGGCGAGCAGTACTTC.

Only a few counts were recorded for this clonotype. The rearrangement links TRBV12-3 or TRBV12-4 to TRBJ2-5, with 10 bases lining up with TRBD2. The J call may be mistaken, given a closer DNA end match to TRBJ2-7. This CDR3 comprises 15 residues. CDR3: CASSLASGGTCEQYF. Here the CDR3 DNA reads TGTGCCAGCAGTTTGGCTAGCGGGGGAACCTGCGAGCAGTACTTC.